Below are 5 T cell receptor beta chains sequenced from a single sample in a study of shared clonotypes between healthy human individuals. Here immunoSEQ multiplex PCR was the method, and the copy in TCRdb shows in-frame clones only, minus some. This sample has 2 million to 2.5 million clones, with under 95% found just once. What was sequenced was naive CD4+ T cells from PBMCs. The subset is: CD45RA+ positively selected. These receptors were collected from a man between 18 and 29 years old in good health. Some clones in this sample may be carry-over from other donors' samples.

The chain has TRBV28 and TRBJ2-5, with 10 positions matching TRBD1. The V and J ends lost 6 bases and 5 bases, in that order; junction bases with no gene match: 9. The CDR3 totals 15 residues. The germline CDR1 and CDR2 sequences are MDHEN and SYDVKM. CDR3 in DNA: TGTGCCAGCAGCTTCACGGACAGGGGGAGGGAGACCCAGTACTTC. It codes for CASSFTDRGRETQYF.

The genes are TRBV28 and TRBJ2-7; D possibly corresponds to TRBD2 (6 bases). Germline V gene lookup returns CDR1 MDHEN and CDR2 SYDVKM. Trimming took 6 bases from V and 7 from J, leaving 13 bases between them. The CDR3 sequence is 12 residues long. CDR3: CASRGDLGEQYF. In DNA, the CDR3 is TGTGCCAGCAGGGGGGACTTAGGAGAGCAGTACTTC.

This chain links TRBV6-1 with TRBJ1-2, with a tentative D call TRBD1 (5 bases). This CDR3 spans 15 amino acids. V was shortened by 4 bases and J by 3 bases, with 15 bases between the two germline ends. The V gene's germline CDR1 is MNHNS and CDR2 SASEGT. This CDR3 is CASSGAGQGDYGYTF. For the CDR3, the DNA is TGTGCCAGCAGTGGGGCCGGTCAAGGGGACTATGGCTACACCTTC.

V and J are TRBV6-1 and TRBJ1-5, with D unresolved. Per germline, CDR1 MNHNS and CDR2 SASEGT. With 7 bases removed from V and 0 bases from J, the gap between germline ends came to 10 bases. The CDR3 spans 14 residues. CDR3 loop: CASTGANSNQPQHF. The CDR3 DNA sequence: TGTGCCAGCACAGGTGCCAATAGCAATCAGCCCCAGCATTTT.

In the case of this clone: This CDR3 is also generated by other DNA sequences in the sample. This sequence joins TRBV28 and TRBJ1-5; weak D call: TRBD1 (6 bases). CDR3 length: 15 residues. Trimming took 4 bases from V and 1 from J, leaving 11 bases between them. Per germline, CDR1 MDHEN and CDR2 SYDVKM. The CDR3 protein is CASSSPGESNQPQHF. The CDR3 nucleotides read TGTGCCAGCAGTTCCCCAGGGGAGAGCAATCAGCCCCAGCATTTT.